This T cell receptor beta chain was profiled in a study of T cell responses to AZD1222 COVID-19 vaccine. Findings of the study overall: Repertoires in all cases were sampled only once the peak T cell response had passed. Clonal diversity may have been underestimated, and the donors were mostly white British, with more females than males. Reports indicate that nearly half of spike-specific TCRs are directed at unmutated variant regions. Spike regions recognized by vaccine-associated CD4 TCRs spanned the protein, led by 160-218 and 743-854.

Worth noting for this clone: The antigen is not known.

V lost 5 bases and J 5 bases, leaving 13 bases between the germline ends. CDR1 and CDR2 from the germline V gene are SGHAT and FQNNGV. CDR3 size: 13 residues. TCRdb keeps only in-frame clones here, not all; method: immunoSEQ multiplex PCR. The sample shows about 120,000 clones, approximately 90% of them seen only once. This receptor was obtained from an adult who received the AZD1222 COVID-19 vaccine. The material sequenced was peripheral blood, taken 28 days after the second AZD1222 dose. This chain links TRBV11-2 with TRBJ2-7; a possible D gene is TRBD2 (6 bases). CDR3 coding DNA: TGTGCCAGCAGCGGGGACTTGCTCCACGAGCAGTACTTC. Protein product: CASSGDLLHEQYF.